Detailed here is one T cell receptor beta chain. The antigen it binds to is not known. Per-base qualities were not stored, and no clone one base away is much larger. Based on the germline V gene, the CDR1 and CDR2 sequences are SNHLY and FYNNEI. Trimming accounts for 7 bases at V and 5 bases at J, while the number of junction bases matched to no gene is 8. The CDR3 sequence holds 14 residues, the cysteine and phenylalanine included. Only the CDR3 DNA is retained, 42 bases long and in frame from the first base. The collaborating institutions used their own protocols to collect whole blood in K2EDTA tubes. For TCRbeta analysis, collaborators shipped samples in one of three forms: frozen whole blood, isolated PBMCs, or DNA extracted from either of those sample types. The immunoSEQ Assay, a bias-controlled multiplex PCR, was used to amplify TCRbeta CDR3 regions from genomic DNA. From the authors' description of their analysis: The number of nucleated cells in each sample was estimated from the amplification of reference gene primers within the assay. Sequence reads were collapsed and filtered to measure the absolute abundance of every unique TCRbeta CDR3 rearrangement. Productive Simpson clonality was computed per sample as the square root of Simpson's diversity index over productive rearrangements. Imported from immuneACCESS, the table was reduced by TCRdb to in-frame sequences with V and J called. These copies leave out some clones; in studies compared against another copy, an unresolved V gene accounts for under half, and the cause of the remainder is not known. That table supplies the V and J calls and clone size; D and trimming were determined from the DNA. Counted in this sample were around 150,000 clones; under 85% of them appeared once. The ten top clones hold approximately 9.5% of the sample.

This sample is part of a study of blood T cell repertoires in COVID-19 (dated by TCRdb to 2019 to 2021). In the study overall: The collaborator samples originated in the United States, Italy and Spain and spanned the acute and convalescent phases of COVID-19. The prospective study material was composed of cDNA or gDNA derived from T cells, B-cell-depleted T cells, or PBMCs. Subjects who had been exposed to COVID-19, were actively infected with it, or had recovered from it provided the deeply sampled blood TCRbeta repertoires that made up the dataset. The repertoires were released in a freely available public database meant as a resource for research on the immune response to SARS-CoV-2. The samples were drawn from two sources: the first 160 participants of the ongoing ImmuneRACE study, and approximately 1,300 subjects contributed by 6 global collaborators. A de-identified subject ID, COVID-19 status, age in years and sex were almost always included in the sample metadata. HLA class I and class II types, where available, came from metadata supplied by the sample provider rather than from assay-based typing. What the research found in general, with its limitations: The amount of clinical and demographic metadata varied by source and participant and was provided uncurated.

Sequencing input: peripheral blood. This clonotype was obtained from a woman over 75 in a cohort sampled during active or convalescent COVID-19. The chain joins TRBV2 to TRBJ2-1, and TRBD1 matches 7 of the central bases. The CDR3 reads CASTETGADNEQFF. In nucleotide form, the sequence is TGTGCCAGCACAGAAACAGGGGCCGACAATGAGCAGTTCTTC.